This T cell receptor beta chain was identified in a study of cytomegalovirus exposure and HLA in healthy donors. Concerning this clone itself: What it binds is not known.

PCR involved 60 Vbeta and 13 Jbeta primers. Clones were read by immunoSEQ multiplex PCR, and TCRdb kept only the in-frame ones, dropping some. Among roughly 100,000 clones listed, about 80% were seen once. Healthy bone marrow donors made up the donor group. Findings and caveats of the study: It was approximately 160 TCR beta chains that were listed as cytomegalovirus-associated.

This CDR3 has 16 residues. Germline loops: CDR1 SGHTA, CDR2 FQGNSA. The V and J ends lost 7 bases and 8 bases, in that order; junction bases with no gene match: 11. Input material: PBMCs. The rearrangement uses TRBV7-2 and TRBJ2-1, with 13 nucleotides matching TRBD2. The sequence derives from a woman aged 40 to 55 in good health and CMV-seronegative. CDR3 coding DNA: TGTGCCAGCATCACGGAACTAGCGGGGGGGCCTTATGAGCAGTTCTTC. Protein sequence: CASITELAGGPYEQFF.